This T cell receptor (beta chain) derives from a study of blood T cell repertoires in COVID-19. Study background: Researchers got acute and convalescent COVID-19 samples from the United States, Italy and Spain. Sample material is recorded as cDNA or gDNA derived from T cells, B-cell-depleted T cells, or PBMCs.

This clone showed up just a few times. Under the authors' procedure: Estimated nucleated cell counts came from reference gene primer amplification. Using immunoSEQ multiplex PCR, the repertoire was profiled, and TCRdb retains in-frame clones only, with some absent. From that table come the V and J calls and clone size; the DNA was used to work out D and trimming. The profile shows over 130,000 clones, around 90% of them singletons. The CDR3 covers 15 residues. The J segment lost 4 bases and the V segment lost 6 bases, leaving 9 bases of the junction unmatched. Germline V CDR1 and CDR2: SGHKS, YYEKEE (reference sequence).

The V call is TRBV5-5, the J call TRBJ2-1, with 8 nucleotides matching TRBD1. The sequence derives from a human donor in a cohort sampled during active COVID-19. Sequenced: peripheral blood. CDR3 loop: CASIFATGVYNEQFF. The CDR3 coding sequence is TGTGCCAGCATCTTCGCGACAGGGGTTTACAATGAGCAGTTCTTC.